The source of this T cell receptor beta chain is a study of blood T cell repertoires in COVID-19. Study-wide context: Recovery meant two consecutive negative NP/OP PCR tests, professional clearance, or resolved symptoms. Donors in the United States, Italy and Spain gave samples during acute or convalescent COVID-19.

Participants' reported clinical history set cohort assignment. V lost 2 bases and J 5 bases, leaving 16 bases between the germline ends. CDR1 is MDHEN, CDR2 SYDVKM, per germline. CDR3 length: 16 residues. The authors' processing: Nucleated cell number was recorded as an estimate derived from reference gene primer amplification. TCRdb's table, derived via immunoSEQ multiplex PCR, lists solely in-frame clones and lacks some. V, J and clone size are taken as reported in that table, and D and trimming were inferred from the DNA itself. This table has more than 120,000 clones, over 75% appearing once. This chain connects TRBV28 to TRBJ1-3, with D possibly TRBD1 on 5 matching bases. This clonotype was obtained from a man aged 50-59 years in a cohort exposed to, infected with or recovered from COVID-19 (not recorded which). The sample consisted of PBMCs or T cells enriched from blood (not recorded which). The CDR3 DNA reads as TGTGCCAGCAGTTTACGTCCGGGGCGGGGGAGAAACACCATATATTTT. Its protein is CASSLRPGRGRNTIYF.